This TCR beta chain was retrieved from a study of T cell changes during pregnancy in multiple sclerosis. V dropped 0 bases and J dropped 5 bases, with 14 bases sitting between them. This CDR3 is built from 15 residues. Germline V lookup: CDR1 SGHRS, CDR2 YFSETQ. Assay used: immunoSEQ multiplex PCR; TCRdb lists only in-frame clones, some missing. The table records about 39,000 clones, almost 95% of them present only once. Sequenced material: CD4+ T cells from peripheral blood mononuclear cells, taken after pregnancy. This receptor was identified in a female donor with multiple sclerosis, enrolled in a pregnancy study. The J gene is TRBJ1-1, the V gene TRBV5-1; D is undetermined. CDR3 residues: CASSLGTGISTEAFF. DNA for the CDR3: TGCGCCAGCAGCTTGGGAACGGGTATATCGACTGAAGCTTTCTTT.